This TCR beta chain was recovered during a study of OX40 agonist ivuxolimab in advanced cancers. Losses at the gene ends were 1 base for V and 7 bases for J; bases not matched to a gene: 6. The CDR3 runs to 14 residues. Germline V lookup: CDR1 GTSNPN, CDR2 SVGIG (reference sequence). Clones were sequenced by immunoSEQ multiplex PCR, and TCRdb holds only the in-frame ones, with some missing. The profile shows approximately 110,000 clones, just under 95% of them singletons. The sample was CD4+ or CD8+ T cells sorted from blood, taken in a trial of the OX40 agonist ivuxolimab. This chain links TRBV30 with TRBJ1-2, with TRBD1 matching over 10 bases. The origin of this receptor is an adult with an advanced solid tumor such as melanoma, head and neck, liver or kidney cancer. The CDR3 is CAWSGRTGGGGYTF. CDR3 in DNA: TGTGCCTGGAGTGGGCGGACAGGGGGGGGTGGCTACACCTTC.